This T cell receptor (beta chain) was recovered during a study of Ad26.COV2.S vaccination and SARS-CoV-2 variants. Clones were read by immunoSEQ multiplex PCR, and TCRdb kept only the in-frame ones, dropping some. The table has fewer than 150,000 clones, roughly 85% seen once. As to this clone: Its antigen remains unidentified.

Study-wide points: Vaccinees displayed broader spike-specific TCR repertoires than placebo recipients.

Sequenced here: peripheral blood, sampled after recovery from COVID-19. This TCR came from a human donor who had recovered from COVID-19.

The CDR3 region is CASSEAWVDEQFF. CDR3 DNA sequence: TGTGCCAGCAGTGAAGCGTGGGTAGATGAGCAGTTCTTC. J is TRBJ2-1 and V is TRBV2; D unclear. The length of the CDR3 is 13 residues. Germline lookup yields CDR1 SNHLY and CDR2 FYNNEI. The germline V and J ends were trimmed by 0 bases and 8 bases, with 8 bases remaining between them.